A selection of T cell receptor beta chains follows, all from one sample in a study of human T cells and chemical hapten exposure. One entry per CDR3 protein results from TCRdb running MiXCR on the RACE reads. The data contain around 380,000 distinct CDR3 sequences, approximately 5% of them seen just once; the ten biggest clones take up approximately 2.5%. Sequenced here: whole blood, sampled in connection with sensitization to the hapten diphenylcyclopropenone (DPC). The receptors were gathered from a woman in her fifties or sixties with alopecia areata. Some clones in this sample may be carry-over from other donors' samples. Both conserved end residues are trimmed from each CDR3.

CDR3aa	v_gene
ASSSWQVTEAF	TRBV5-4
ASSQGTDSNQPQH	TRBV3-1
AISDGTQY	TRBV10-3
ASSPGQGDYQPQH	TRBV18
ASSELRGLETQY	TRBV6-1
ASSYLASGVTDTQY	TRBV6-2/TRBV6-3
ASKNRNNQPQH	TRBV6-2/TRBV6-3
ASSQVVPAPYNEQF	TRBV4-1
ARGDRFEAF	TRBV27
ASSLFVSGGSEQY	TRBV5-4
ASSLDLYSYT	TRBV6-2/TRBV6-3
SAREIVDEQF	TRBV20-1
ASSRTGVY	TRBV21-1
SARALGLAESYNEQF	TRBV20-1
ASSESASLAQH	TRBV6-1
ATAYTGGVRNQPQH	TRBV15
ASSFSGSSTDTQY	TRBV6-1
ASSPSQGNNSPLH	TRBV27
ASSLGQTDTQY	TRBV12-3/TRBV12-4
ASSPEVAVSSYEQY	TRBV7-9
ASSYSSGGAPYNEQF	TRBV6-5
SARGRAGIAKNIQY	TRBV20-1
ATRRGRGLDNQPQH	TRBV15
ASSRDRAPYNEQF	TRBV7-9
ASSLPGETQY	TRBV28
ASSLGSQVDQPQH	TRBV5-5
ASSDSFGGSDTQY	TRBV6-4
ASSLARFETKNIQY	TRBV7-8
ASSQERGEPQH	TRBV4-3
ASSVGPGEGTGELF	TRBV10-2
ARIYGETYNEQF	TRBV28
AWSAGRTSGRSSYNEQF	TRBV30
ASSQDRAGPYEQY	TRBV4-1
SAPPRGLAGGTDTQY	TRBV20-1
SARRTVGGYGYT	TRBV20-1
ASNAPGLTAYEQY	TRBV28
SVVIGSSYNEQF	TRBV29-1
ASSYSAISGANVLT	TRBV6-5
ASSLEGQPQFLYGYT	TRBV5-1
ASSLTRGQPQH	TRBV12-3/TRBV12-4
ASSSRLGQGGEKLF	TRBV11-2
ASSSWTSGSVRDTQY	TRBV11-3
AISRDRSSYEQY	TRBV10-3
ASQGYGEQF	TRBV12-3/TRBV12-4
ASSPDRGQVDYGYT	TRBV6-6
ASSWNFNTEAF	TRBV6-5
ASSQQVVSADTQY	TRBV6-6
AWSDRGRNTGELF	TRBV30
ATSDSLAGGEQF	TRBV24-1
SVRRTGGREQF	TRBV29-1
ASSPRDRGYNEQF	TRBV18
ASSEQGGETQY	TRBV10-2
ASSFWLRSRASGDSQETQY	TRBV5-1
SVVIRGRNTEAF	TRBV29-1
ASSMGRVNGYT	TRBV19
ASSKTGTSYEQY	TRBV7-9
SAGLQGNSYNSPLH	TRBV20-1
ASSSGTVYGYT	TRBV12-3/TRBV12-4